This T cell receptor beta chain was recovered during a study of shared clonotypes between healthy human individuals. Points from the study as a whole: Sequencing depth was expected to affect clonotype sharing among donors.

The run depth of the assay was deep. Around 32,000 T cell genomes, or 200 to 250 ng DNA, went into the sorted-subset replicate PCRs. Assay used: immunoSEQ multiplex PCR; TCRdb lists only in-frame clones, some missing. The sample records approximately 640,000 clones, 55% to 75% being singletons. Germline V gene lookup returns CDR1 SGHDN and CDR2 FVKESK. This CDR3 comprises 11 residues. V gave up 4 bases and J gave up 4 bases, with 2 bases separating them. The study separated CD4+ cells into CD45RA+ naive and CD45RA-negative memory subsets. This clone has only a few counts. Antigen: not known. The chain joins TRBV14 to TRBJ1-5; no clear D gene. This clonotype was obtained from a woman aged 30 to 39 in good health. The specimen was memory CD4+ T cells sorted from blood. The subset is: CD45RA-negative fraction. CDR3 sequence: CASSRNQPQHF. CDR3 bases: TGTGCCAGCAGCCGTAATCAGCCCCAGCATTTT.